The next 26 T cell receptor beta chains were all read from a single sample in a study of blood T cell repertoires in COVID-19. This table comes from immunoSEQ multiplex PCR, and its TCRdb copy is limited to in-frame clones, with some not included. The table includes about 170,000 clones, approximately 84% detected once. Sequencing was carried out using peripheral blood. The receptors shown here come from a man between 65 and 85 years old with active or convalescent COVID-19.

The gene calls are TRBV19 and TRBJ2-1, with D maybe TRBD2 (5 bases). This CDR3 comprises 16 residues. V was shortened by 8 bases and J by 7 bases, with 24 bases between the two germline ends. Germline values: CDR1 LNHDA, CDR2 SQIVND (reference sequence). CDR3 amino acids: CASLNRGGESGNEQFF. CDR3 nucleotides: TGTGCCAGTCTCAACCGGGGTGGCGAGTCGGGGAATGAGCAGTTCTTC.

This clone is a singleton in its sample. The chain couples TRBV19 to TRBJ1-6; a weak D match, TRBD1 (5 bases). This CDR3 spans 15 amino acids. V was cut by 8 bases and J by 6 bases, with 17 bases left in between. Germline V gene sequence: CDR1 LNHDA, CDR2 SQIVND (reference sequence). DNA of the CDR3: TGTGCCAGTCAAGCCCGGGGGTTGTTTAATTCACCCCTCCACTTT. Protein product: CASQARGLFNSPLHF.

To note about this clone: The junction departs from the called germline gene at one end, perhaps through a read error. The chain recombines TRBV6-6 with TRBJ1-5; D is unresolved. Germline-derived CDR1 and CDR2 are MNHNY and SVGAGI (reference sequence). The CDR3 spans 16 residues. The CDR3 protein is CASSYSAGDSNQSQHF. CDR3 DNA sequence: TGTGCCAGCAGTTACTCAGCTGGTGATAGCAATCAGTCCCAGCATTTT.

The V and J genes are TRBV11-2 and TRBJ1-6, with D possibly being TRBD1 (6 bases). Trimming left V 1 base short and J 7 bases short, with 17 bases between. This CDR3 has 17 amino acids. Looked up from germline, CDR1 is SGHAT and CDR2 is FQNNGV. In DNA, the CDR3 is TGTGCCAGCAGCTTAGGCCCCACAGGGTTGCGGAATTCACCCCTCCACTTT. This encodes CASSLGPTGLRNSPLHF.

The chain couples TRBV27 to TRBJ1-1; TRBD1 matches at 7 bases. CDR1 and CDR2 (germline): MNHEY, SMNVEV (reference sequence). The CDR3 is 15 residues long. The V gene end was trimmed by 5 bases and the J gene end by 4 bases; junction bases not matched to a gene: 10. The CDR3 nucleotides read TGTGCCAGCAGTCCCCGGACAGGCTGGGTCACTGAAGCTTTCTTT. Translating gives CASSPRTGWVTEAFF.

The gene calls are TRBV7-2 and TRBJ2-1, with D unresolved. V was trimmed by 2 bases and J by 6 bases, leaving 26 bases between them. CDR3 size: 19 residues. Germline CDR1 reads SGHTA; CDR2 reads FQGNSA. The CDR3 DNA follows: TGTGCCAGCAGCTTAAGAGAACGGGTGAATCTAAGGTCGGGCAATGAGCAGTTCTTC. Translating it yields CASSLRERVNLRSGNEQFF.

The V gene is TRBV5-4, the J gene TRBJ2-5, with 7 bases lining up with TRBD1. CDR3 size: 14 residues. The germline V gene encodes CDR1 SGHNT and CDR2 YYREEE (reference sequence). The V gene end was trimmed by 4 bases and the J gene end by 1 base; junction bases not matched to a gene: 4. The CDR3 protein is CASSVQGSQETQYF. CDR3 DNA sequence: TGTGCCAGCAGCGTACAGGGGTCCCAAGAGACCCAGTACTTC.

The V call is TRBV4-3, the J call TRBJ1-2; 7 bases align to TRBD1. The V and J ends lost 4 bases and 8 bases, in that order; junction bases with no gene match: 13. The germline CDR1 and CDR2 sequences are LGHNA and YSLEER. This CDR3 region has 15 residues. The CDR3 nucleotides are TGCGCCAGCAGCCGACACGGGGACAGCTTATCAGGCTACACCTTC. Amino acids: CASSRHGDSLSGYTF.

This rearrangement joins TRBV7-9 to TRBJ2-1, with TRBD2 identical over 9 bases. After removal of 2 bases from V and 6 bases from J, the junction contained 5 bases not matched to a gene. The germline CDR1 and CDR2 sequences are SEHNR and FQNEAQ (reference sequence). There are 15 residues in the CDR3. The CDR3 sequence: CASSLRVTSGNEQFF. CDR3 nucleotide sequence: TGTGCCAGCAGCTTAAGGGTGACTAGCGGCAATGAGCAGTTCTTC.

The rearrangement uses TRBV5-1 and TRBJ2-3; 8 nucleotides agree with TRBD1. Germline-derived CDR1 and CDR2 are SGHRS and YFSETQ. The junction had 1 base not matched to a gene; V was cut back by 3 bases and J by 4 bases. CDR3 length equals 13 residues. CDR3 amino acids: CASSWTGSDTQYF. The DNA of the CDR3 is TGCGCCAGCAGCTGGACAGGGTCAGATACGCAGTATTTT. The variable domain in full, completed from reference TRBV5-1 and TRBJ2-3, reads KAGVTQTPRYLIKTRGQQVTLSCSPISGHRSVSWYQQTPGQGLQFLFEYFSETQRNKGNFPGRFSGRQFSNSRSEMNVSTLELGDSALYLCASSWTGSDTQYFGPGTRLTVL.

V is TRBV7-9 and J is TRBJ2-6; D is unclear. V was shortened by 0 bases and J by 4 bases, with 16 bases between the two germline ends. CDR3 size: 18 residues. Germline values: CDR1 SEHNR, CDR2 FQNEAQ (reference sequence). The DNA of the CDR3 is TGTGCCAGCAGCTTAGCCGCTTTCTACACCGGGGGGGCCAACGTCCTGACTTTC. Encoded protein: CASSLAAFYTGGANVLTF. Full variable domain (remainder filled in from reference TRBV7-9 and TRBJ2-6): DTGVSQNPRHKITKRGQNVTFRCDPISEHNRLYWYRQTLGQGPEFLTYFQNEAQLEKSRLLSDRFSAERPKGSFSTLEIQRTEQGDSAMYLCASSLAAFYTGGANVLTFGAGSRLTVL.

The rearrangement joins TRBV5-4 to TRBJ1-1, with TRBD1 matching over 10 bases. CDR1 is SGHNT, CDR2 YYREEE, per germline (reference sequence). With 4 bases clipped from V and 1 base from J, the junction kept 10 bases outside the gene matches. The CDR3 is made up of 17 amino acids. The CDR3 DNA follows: TGTGCCAGCAGCCGTTTGGACAGGGGGGATTCGAACACTGAAGCTTTCTTT. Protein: CASSRLDRGDSNTEAFF.

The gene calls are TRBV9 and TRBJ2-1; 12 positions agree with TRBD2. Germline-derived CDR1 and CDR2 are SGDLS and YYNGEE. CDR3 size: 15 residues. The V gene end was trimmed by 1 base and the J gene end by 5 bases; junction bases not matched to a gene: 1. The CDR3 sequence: CASSVLAGGHNEQFF. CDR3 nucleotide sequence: TGTGCCAGCAGCGTACTAGCGGGGGGGCACAATGAGCAGTTCTTC.

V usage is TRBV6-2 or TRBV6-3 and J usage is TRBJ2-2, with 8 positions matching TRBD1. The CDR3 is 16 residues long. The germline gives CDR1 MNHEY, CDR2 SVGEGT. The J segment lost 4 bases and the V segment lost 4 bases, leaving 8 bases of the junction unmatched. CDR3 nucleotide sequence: TGTGCCAGCAGTTCACGCGGACAGGGATTCACCGGGGAGCTGTTTTTT. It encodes CASSSRGQGFTGELFF.

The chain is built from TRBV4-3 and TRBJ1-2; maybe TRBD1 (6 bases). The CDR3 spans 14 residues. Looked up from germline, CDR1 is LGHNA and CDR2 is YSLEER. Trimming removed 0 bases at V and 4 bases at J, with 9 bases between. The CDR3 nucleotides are TGCGCCAGCAGCCAAGACAGGGGAGCCTATGGCTACACCTTC. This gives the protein CASSQDRGAYGYTF.

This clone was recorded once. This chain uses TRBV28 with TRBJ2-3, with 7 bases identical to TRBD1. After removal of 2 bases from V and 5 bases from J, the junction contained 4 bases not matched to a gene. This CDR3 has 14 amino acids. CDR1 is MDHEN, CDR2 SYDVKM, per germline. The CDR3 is CASSLTTGQDTQYF. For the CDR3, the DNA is TGTGCCAGCAGTTTAACGACAGGGCAAGATACGCAGTATTTT.

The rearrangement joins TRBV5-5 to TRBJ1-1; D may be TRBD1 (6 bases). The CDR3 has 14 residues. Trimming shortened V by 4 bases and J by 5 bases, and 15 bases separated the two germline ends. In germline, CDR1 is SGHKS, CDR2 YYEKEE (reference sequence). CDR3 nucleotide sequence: TGTGCCAGCAGCCAGCCGCCGAGGGGGACTGAAGCTTTCTTT. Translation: CASSQPPRGTEAFF.

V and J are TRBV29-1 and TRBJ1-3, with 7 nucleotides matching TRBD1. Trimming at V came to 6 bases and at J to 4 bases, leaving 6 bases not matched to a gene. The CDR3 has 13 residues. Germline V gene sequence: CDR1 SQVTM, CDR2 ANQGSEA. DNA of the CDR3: TGCAGCGTCCTCCGGGACAGAGGAAACACCATATATTTT. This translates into CSVLRDRGNTIYF.

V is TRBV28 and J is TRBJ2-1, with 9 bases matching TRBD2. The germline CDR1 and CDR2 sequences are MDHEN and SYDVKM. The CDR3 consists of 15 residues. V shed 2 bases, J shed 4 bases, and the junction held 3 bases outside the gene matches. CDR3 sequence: CASSLAGGLYNEQFF. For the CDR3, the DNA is TGTGCCAGCAGTTTAGCGGGAGGGCTGTACAATGAGCAGTTCTTC.

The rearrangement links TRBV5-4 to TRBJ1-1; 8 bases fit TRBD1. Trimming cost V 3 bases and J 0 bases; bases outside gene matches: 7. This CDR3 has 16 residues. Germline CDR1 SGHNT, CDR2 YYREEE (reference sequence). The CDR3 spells CASSSRTGTMNTEAFF. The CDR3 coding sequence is TGTGCCAGCAGCTCAAGGACAGGGACCATGAACACTGAAGCTTTCTTT.

This CDR3 reads CASSSRQGGSQPQHF. CDR3 nucleotides: TGTGCCAGCAGTTCTCGACAGGGCGGTAGTCAGCCCCAGCATTTT. The chain is built from TRBV7-2 and TRBJ1-5; 7 bases agree with TRBD1. The CDR3 runs to 15 residues. J lost 6 bases, V lost 6 bases, and 11 bases had no gene match. The germline CDR1 and CDR2 sequences are SGHTA and FQGNSA.

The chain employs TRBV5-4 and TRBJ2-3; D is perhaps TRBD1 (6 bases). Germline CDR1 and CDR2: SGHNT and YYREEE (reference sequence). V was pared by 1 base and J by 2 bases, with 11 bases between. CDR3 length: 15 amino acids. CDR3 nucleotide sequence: TGTGCCAGCAGCTTGAACCAGGGGTTCACAGATACGCAGTATTTT. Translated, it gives CASSLNQGFTDTQYF.

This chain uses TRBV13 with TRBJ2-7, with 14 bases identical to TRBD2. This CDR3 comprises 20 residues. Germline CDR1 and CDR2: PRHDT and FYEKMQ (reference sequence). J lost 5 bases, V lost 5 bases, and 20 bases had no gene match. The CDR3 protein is CASSTSTPGLAGVRGNEQYF. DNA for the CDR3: TGTGCCAGCAGCACCTCGACACCGGGACTAGCGGGAGTGAGGGGGAACGAGCAGTACTTC.

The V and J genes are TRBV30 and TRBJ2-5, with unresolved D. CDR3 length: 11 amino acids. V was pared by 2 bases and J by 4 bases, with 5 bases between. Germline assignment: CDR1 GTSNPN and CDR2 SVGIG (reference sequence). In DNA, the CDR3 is TGTGCCTGGAGTACAACAGAGACCCAGTACTTC. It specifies CAWSTTETQYF.

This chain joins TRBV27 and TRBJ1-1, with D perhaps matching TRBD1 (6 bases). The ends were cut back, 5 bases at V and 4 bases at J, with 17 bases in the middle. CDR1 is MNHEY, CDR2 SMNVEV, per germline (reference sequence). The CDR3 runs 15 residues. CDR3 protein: CASSRHDRRFTEAFF. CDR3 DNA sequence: TGTGCCAGCAGTCGCCACGACAGGCGATTCACTGAAGCTTTCTTT.

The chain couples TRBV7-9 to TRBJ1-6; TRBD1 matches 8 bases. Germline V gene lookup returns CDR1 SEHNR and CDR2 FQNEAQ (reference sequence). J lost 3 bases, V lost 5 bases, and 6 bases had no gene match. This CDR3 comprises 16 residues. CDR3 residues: CASSVTTGGYNSPLHF. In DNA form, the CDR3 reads TGTGCCAGCAGCGTCACAACAGGGGGCTATAATTCACCCCTCCACTTT.